Below are 2 T cell receptor beta chains sequenced from a single sample in a study of human T cells and chemical hapten exposure. Time point meaning: pre-sensitization, week 0. Noted treatment: therapeutic diphenylcyclopropenone sensitization with weekly scalp DPC. The total RNA was obtained from whole blood that was not fractionated. TCRdb called the RACE reads again in MiXCR, with one record for every CDR3 protein. The sample shows over 50,000 distinct CDR3 sequences, roughly 9% of them seen only once. The input for sequencing was whole blood, taken in connection with sensitization to the hapten diphenylcyclopropenone (DPC). These receptors all come from a woman under 40 with alopecia areata. Some clones in this sample may be carry-over from other donors' samples.

This clonotype was counted between two and nine times. V and J are TRBV7-2 and TRBJ2-3; tentatively, D is TRBD2 (5 bases). CDR3 length: 15 amino acids. Trimming took 1 base from V and 3 from J, leaving 11 bases between them. Per germline, CDR1 SGHTA and CDR2 FQGNSA. CDR3 loop: CASSLGGRRTDTQYF. The DNA for the CDR3 is TGTGCCAGCAGCTTAGGCGGGCGGAGGACAGATACGCAGTATTTT.

The chain employs TRBV29-1 and TRBJ2-1, with D uncertain. Looked up from germline, CDR1 is SQVTM and CDR2 is ANQGSEA. CDR3 size: 11 residues. V dropped 4 bases and J dropped 5 bases, with 6 bases sitting between them. In DNA form, the CDR3 reads TGCAGCGTTGGGCGCGACAATGAGCAGTTCTTC. Residues: CSVGRDNEQFF.